This passage covers 29 T cell receptor beta chains from one sample sequenced in a study of T cell repertoires in cytomegalovirus infection. These receptors have no identified antigens. TCRdb used MiXCR to reprocess the reads, holding one entry per CDR3 protein. Counted here are 570,000 or so distinct CDR3 sequences, approximately 40% occurring once; the ten biggest clones make up around 48%. The sample was cultured PBMCs, taken from culture after CMV antigen stimulation. Every receptor here comes from a human donor in good health (CMV status not recorded). Some clones in this sample may be carry-over from other donors' samples.

This clonotype was seen only a few times. The chain has TRBV6-5 and TRBJ2-7; D call uncertain. CDR3 length: 15 amino acids. V was trimmed by 6 bases and J by 2 bases, leaving 17 bases between them. CDR1 is MNHEY and CDR2 is SVGAGI in the germline V gene. CDR3 sequence reads: CASRGMTGSPYEQYF. CDR3 nucleotides: TGTGCCAGCAGGGGGATGACGGGTTCCCCCTACGAGCAGTACTTC.

This sequence joins TRBV28 and TRBJ1-5; 8 nucleotides match TRBD1. J was trimmed by 6 bases and V by 7 bases; bases with no gene match: 8. CDR1 MDHEN and CDR2 SYDVKM come from the germline V gene. This CDR3 region has 14 residues. The CDR3 DNA is TGTGCCAGCATTCGGACAGGGATGATTCAGCCCCAGCATTTT. The encoded protein is CASIRTGMIQPQHF.

This clonotype has just a few counts. The chain couples TRBV11-2 to TRBJ1-3; no clear D. The V gene's germline CDR1 is SGHAT and CDR2 FQNNGV. Trimming stripped 5 bases from V and 0 bases from J, with 14 bases between. The CDR3 loop spans 16 amino acids. CDR3 DNA sequence: TGTGCCAGCAGCGCAAACGGTGCAAGCTCTGGAAACACCATATATTTT. It is translated as CASSANGASSGNTIYF.

V and J are TRBV15 and TRBJ1-3; D gene uncertain. Germline CDR1 reads LNHNV; CDR2 reads YYDKDF (reference sequence). V lost 0 bases to trimming and J lost 7 bases, with 10 bases between them. This CDR3 comprises 14 residues. Written as DNA, the CDR3 is TGTGCCACCAGCAGAGATAAAGGGATCAACACCATATATTTT. This translates into CATSRDKGINTIYF. Full variable domain (remainder filled in from reference TRBV15 and TRBJ1-3): DAMVIQNPRYQVTQFGKPVTLSCSQTLNHNVMYWYQQKSSQAPKLLFHYYDKDFNNEADTPDNFQSRRPNTSFCFLDIRSPGLGDTAMYLCATSRDKGINTIYFGEGSWLTVV.

The V and J genes are TRBV19 and TRBJ2-3; D possibly uses TRBD1 or TRBD2 (6 bases each). This CDR3 comprises 14 residues. Germline V lookup: CDR1 LNHDA, CDR2 SQIVND (reference sequence). The V and J ends lost 3 bases and 1 base respectively, with 8 bases between them. The DNA for the CDR3 is TGTGCCAGTAGTATGGAGGGGGGCACAGATACGCAGTATTTT. Translated, it gives CASSMEGGTDTQYF.

The sample holds a few counts of this clonotype. The J gene is TRBJ1-5, the V gene TRBV7-2, with no clear D. This CDR3 contains 13 residues. Trimming stripped 5 bases from V and 4 bases from J, with 9 bases between. The germline gives CDR1 SGHTA, CDR2 FQGNSA. The CDR3 region is CASSPYGNQPQHF. In DNA, the CDR3 is TGTGCCAGCAGCCCTTACGGGAATCAGCCCCAGCATTTT.

This clonotype appeared a few times. The rearrangement links TRBV4-2 to TRBJ2-7; D is uncertain. Germline CDR1 is LGHNA and CDR2 is YNFKEQ. CDR3 length: 14 amino acids. V lost 1 base and J 4 bases, leaving 11 bases between the germline ends. Here the CDR3 reads CASSQGSGRYEQYF. CDR3 nucleotide sequence: TGTGCCAGCAGCCAAGGGTCCGGTCGTTACGAGCAGTACTTC.

This clonotype has more than one count but fewer than ten. The chain recombines TRBV7-2 with TRBJ1-2; D is unresolved. From germline, CDR1 is SGHTA and CDR2 FQGNSA. CDR3 length: 15 amino acids. Trimming removed 2 bases at V and 4 bases at J, with 14 bases between. CDR3 bases: TGTGCCAGCAGCTTATCCATAAGTCAGAGCTATGGCTACACCTTC. Its translation: CASSLSISQSYGYTF.

This clonotype was seen at least ten times. The chain has TRBV7-9 and TRBJ2-7, with unresolved D. V was cut by 5 bases and J by 0 bases, with 14 bases left in between. Germline V gene data show CDR1 as SEHNR and CDR2 as FQNEAQ (reference sequence). This CDR3 is 15 amino acids long. As DNA, the CDR3 is TGTGCCAGCAGCATACAACGACTGCACTCCTACGAGCAGTACTTC. It codes for CASSIQRLHSYEQYF.

This chain uses TRBV7-2 with TRBJ1-2, with TRBD1 identical over 8 bases. Trimming took 2 bases from V and 7 from J; bases not matched to a gene: 18. The CDR3 spans 18 residues. Germline-derived CDR1 and CDR2 are SGHTA and FQGNSA. CDR3 loop: CASSLSATGAPARGGYTF. The CDR3 nucleotides read TGTGCCAGCAGCTTATCTGCGACAGGGGCACCGGCCCGAGGTGGCTACACCTTC.

The chain joins TRBV11-1 to TRBJ2-5; D unresolved. The V end lost 7 bases, the J end lost 1 base, and 16 bases lay between the germline ends. Germline V lookup: CDR1 SGHAT, CDR2 FQDESV (reference sequence). The CDR3 length is 15 residues. The CDR3 DNA follows: TGTGCCAGCACCAACGGACCCGATACCCAAGAGACCCAGTACTTC. It specifies CASTNGPDTQETQYF.

The CDR3 nucleotides are TGCGCCAGCAGCTTGGGCCGGAACTCCTACAATGAGCAGTTCTTC. Translating gives CASSLGRNSYNEQFF. The chain is built from TRBV5-1 and TRBJ2-1; D remains ambiguous. V shed 0 bases and J shed 0 bases, with 7 bases lying between them. Germline values: CDR1 SGHRS, CDR2 YFSETQ. CDR3 length equals 15 residues.

A single count supports this clonotype. The chain carries TRBV11-2 and TRBJ2-7; 9 bases are a match to TRBD1. Per germline, CDR1 SGHAT and CDR2 FQNNGV. The CDR3 is 16 residues long. J gave up 9 bases and V 3 bases, and 15 bases lay outside the gene matches. The CDR3 DNA is TGTGCCAGCAGCTTTGGCCGGACAGGGGTGTTATTTGGGCAGTACTTC. It encodes CASSFGRTGVLFGQYF.

The CDR3 loop reads CASSSSSEAEKLFF. DNA of the CDR3: TGTGCCAGCAGTTCCAGCTCCGAGGCTGAAAAACTGTTTTTT. The rearrangement joins TRBV28 to TRBJ1-4; no firm D call. Looked up from germline, CDR1 is MDHEN and CDR2 is SYDVKM. The CDR3 extends over 14 amino acids. V dropped 4 bases and J dropped 7 bases, with 13 bases sitting between them.

V and J are TRBV11-2 and TRBJ1-2, with D maybe TRBD1 (6 bases). Between the trimmed V and J ends, which lost 2 bases and 1 base, there was a span of 14 bases. There are 16 residues in the CDR3. Germline V gene sequence: CDR1 SGHAT, CDR2 FQNNGV. The CDR3, as DNA: TGTGCCAGCAGCTTAACCAGGACAGCGATTAACTATGGCTACACCTTC. As protein: CASSLTRTAINYGYTF. Supplemented by reference TRBV11-2 and TRBJ1-2, the full variable domain reads EAGVAQSPRYKIIEKRQSVAFWCNPISGHATLYWYQQILGQGPKLLIQFQNNGVVDDSQLPKDRFSAERLKGVDSTLKIQPAKLEDSAVYLCASSLTRTAINYGYTFGSGTRLTVV.

This clonotype has only one observation. V is TRBV2 and J is TRBJ1-5; D remains unclear. CDR1 and CDR2 (germline): SNHLY, FYNNEI. Trimming removed 8 bases at V and 2 bases at J, with 19 bases between. This CDR3 region has 16 residues. The CDR3 sequence is CASLEAKGFGNQPQHF. The CDR3 DNA is TGTGCCAGCCTCGAAGCCAAGGGATTTGGCAATCAGCCCCAGCATTTT.

This clonotype was counted only a few times. The gene calls are TRBV7-9 and TRBJ1-1; maybe TRBD1 (6 bases). V was pared by 5 bases and J by 1 base, with 11 bases between. This CDR3 spans 14 amino acids. Germline values: CDR1 SEHNR, CDR2 FQNEAQ (reference sequence). The CDR3 region is CASSQRGQNTEAFF. The DNA for the CDR3 is TGTGCCAGCAGCCAAAGGGGACAGAACACTGAAGCTTTCTTT.

In the case of this clonotype: One end of the junction is discordant with germline, which a read error may explain. The chain recombines TRBV4-1 with TRBJ2-2; 7 nucleotides align to TRBD2. This CDR3 region has 19 residues. From germline, CDR1 is MGHRA and CDR2 YSYEKL. In DNA, the CDR3 is TGTGCCAGCAGCCAAGAGGCGGGCGCAGCGGGGACGAACACCGGGGAGCTGTTTTTT. Translated, it gives CASSQEAGAAGTNTGELFF.

This clonotype occurred a few times. CDR3 loop: CASTLMAAGGVGNEQFF. CDR3 coding DNA: TGTGCCAGCACCCTTATGGCTGCGGGTGGTGTGGGAAATGAGCAGTTCTTC. This chain connects TRBV12-3 or TRBV12-4 to TRBJ2-1, with a tentative D call TRBD2 (5 bases). CDR3 size: 17 residues. Between the trimmed V and J ends, which lost 7 bases and 7 bases, there was a span of 26 bases.

The rearrangement uses TRBV7-9 and TRBJ1-3, with unresolved D. This CDR3 has 14 amino acids. V lost 5 bases and J lost 1, with 9 bases in between. Germline V gene lookup returns CDR1 SEHNR and CDR2 FQNEAQ (reference sequence). For the CDR3, the DNA is TGTGCCAGCAGCCCCCCGGGGTCTGGAAACACCATATATTTT. This translates into CASSPPGSGNTIYF.

V and J are TRBV27 and TRBJ2-7; perhaps D is TRBD1 or TRBD2 (5 bases each). Germline-derived CDR1 and CDR2 are MNHEY and SMNVEV (reference sequence). The CDR3 runs to 16 residues. Between the trimmed V and J ends, which lost 3 bases and 4 bases, there was a span of 19 bases. The CDR3 coding sequence is TGTGCCAGCAGTTTCGACGAGGGGACGGTGGGGTACGAGCAGTACTTC. This codes for CASSFDEGTVGYEQYF.

The sample holds a few counts of this clonotype. The V and J genes are TRBV7-9 and TRBJ1-6; 10 bases agree with TRBD1. The V segment lost 6 bases and the J segment 10 bases; nucleotides outside the gene matches: 9. Germline-derived CDR1 and CDR2 are SEHNR and FQNEAQ (reference sequence). The CDR3 contains 15 residues. CDR3 in DNA: TGTGCCAGCAGTCCTTGGGACAGGGGTGTGTCACCCCTCCACTTT. Translating gives CASSPWDRGVSPLHF.

CDR3 residues: CSASVGTGGRNEQFF. Written as DNA, the CDR3 is TGCAGTGCTAGCGTGGGGACTGGGGGGAGGAATGAGCAGTTCTTC. The chain couples TRBV20-1 to TRBJ2-1, with TRBD2 as a possible D gene (6 bases). Germline CDR1 and CDR2: DFQATT and SNEGSKA (reference sequence). Trimming pared 3 bases from V and 7 bases from J, leaving 19 bases between. CDR3 length: 15 amino acids.

The chain carries TRBV7-2 and TRBJ1-5; D is unresolved. This CDR3 is built from 13 residues. V was trimmed by 7 bases and J by 2 bases, leaving 9 bases between them. CDR1 and CDR2 (germline): SGHTA, FQGNSA. CDR3 coding DNA: TGTGCCAGCAAATCGGAAGGCAATCAGCCCCAGCATTTT. It translates to CASKSEGNQPQHF.

This clonotype was picked up a small number of times. This sequence joins TRBV7-9 and TRBJ1-2; tentative D call: TRBD1 (6 bases). The CDR3 spans 15 residues. V was trimmed by 2 bases and J by 6 bases, leaving 16 bases between them. CDR1 and CDR2 (germline): SEHNR, FQNEAQ (reference sequence). CDR3 region: CASSLKGGSPDGYTF. As DNA, the CDR3 is TGTGCCAGCAGCTTAAAGGGGGGCAGTCCCGATGGCTACACCTTC.

Details on this clonotype: One end of the junction varies from germline; a read error may be responsible. The chain has TRBV20-1 and TRBJ1-1; D not resolved. Germline-derived CDR1 and CDR2 are DFQATT and SNEGSKA (reference sequence). The CDR3 runs to 15 residues. DNA for the CDR3: TGCAGTGCCAGAGACGCGGGTAAAATGAACACTGAAGCTTTCTTT. As protein: CSARDAGKMNTEAFF.

This clonotype was seen only a few times. The V and J genes are TRBV12-3 or TRBV12-4 and TRBJ2-3; 12 nucleotides align to TRBD2. This CDR3 spans 15 amino acids. J gave up 8 bases and V 5 bases, and 8 bases lay outside the gene matches. The CDR3 reads CASSPPSGGAGTQYF. The CDR3 nucleotides read TGTGCCAGCAGTCCCCCTAGCGGGGGGGCTGGTACGCAGTATTTT.

Only a few counts were recorded for this clonotype. The CDR3 spells CASSELWGGTEAFF. DNA for the CDR3: TGTGCCAGCAGTGAGTTGTGGGGGGGGACTGAAGCTTTCTTT. This chain joins TRBV6-1 and TRBJ1-1; the D gene is possibly TRBD1 (5 bases). This CDR3 is 14 amino acids long. Germline V gives CDR1 MNHNS, CDR2 SASEGT. Trimming removed 3 bases from V and 5 bases from J, with 13 bases in between.

This rearrangement joins TRBV15 to TRBJ2-3; D unclear. V gave up 1 base and J gave up 2 bases, with 4 bases separating them. The CDR3 is made up of 13 amino acids. The germline V gene encodes CDR1 LNHNV and CDR2 YYDKDF (reference sequence). The CDR3 reads CATSRGNTDTQYF. The CDR3 DNA reads TGTGCCACCAGCAGAGGCAACACAGATACGCAGTATTTT.